The 2 T cell receptor beta chains below all came from one sample that was sequenced in a study of blood T cells in healthy people across ages. The second PCR ran about 6 to 11 cycles with a sample-barcoded 5' primer and J-beta primers. TCRdb itself ran the 5' RACE reads through MiXCR, one entry per CDR3 protein. The data hold about 380,000 distinct CDR3 sequences, with about 55% observed a single time. Sequences were obtained from blood. The source is a man aged 55 to 70 in good health.

The chain combines TRBV11-2 with TRBJ2-5; D ambiguous. CDR1 is SGHAT and CDR2 is FQNNGV in the germline V gene. Trimming took 3 bases from V and 1 from J, leaving 9 bases between them. The CDR3 runs 14 residues. CDR3 DNA: TGTGCCAGCAGCTTGGAGCAGATCCAAGAGACCCAGTACTTC. Translated: CASSLEQIQETQYF.

The CDR3 region has the DNA TGTGCCTGGAGCCCGGCTCAGAGCGAGGTGGAGTACTTC. It encodes CAWSPAQSEVEYF. This rearrangement joins TRBV30 to TRBJ2-5; D unresolved. This CDR3 spans 13 amino acids. Trimming took off 3 bases at V and 12 bases at J, with 20 bases between the two ends. The germline gives CDR1 GTSNPN, CDR2 SVGIG (reference sequence).